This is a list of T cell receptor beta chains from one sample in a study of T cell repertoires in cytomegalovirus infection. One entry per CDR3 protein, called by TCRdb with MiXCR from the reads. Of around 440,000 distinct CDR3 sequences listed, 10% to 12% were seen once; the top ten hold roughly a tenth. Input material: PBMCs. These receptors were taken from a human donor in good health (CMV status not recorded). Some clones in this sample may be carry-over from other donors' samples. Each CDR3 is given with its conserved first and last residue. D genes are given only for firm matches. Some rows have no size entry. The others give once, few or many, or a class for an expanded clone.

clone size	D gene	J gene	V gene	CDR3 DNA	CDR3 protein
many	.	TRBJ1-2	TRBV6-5	TGTGCCAGCAGTACCCCGACAGGCGCACCTATGAACTATGGCTACACCTTC	CASSTPTGAPMNYGYTF
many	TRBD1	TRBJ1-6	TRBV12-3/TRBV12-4	TGTGCCAGCAGTCAAAAATTGCCGGGACAGGGGAATTCACCCCTCCACTTT	CASSQKLPGQGNSPLHF
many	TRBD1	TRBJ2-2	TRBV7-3	TGTGCCAGCAGCCGGACAGGGCAAGACGGGGAGCTGTTTTTT	CASSRTGQDGELFF
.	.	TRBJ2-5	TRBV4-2	TGTGCCAGCAGCCAAGGAGAATGGGGGGAGACCCAGTACTTC	CASSQGEWGETQYF
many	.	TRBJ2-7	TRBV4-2	TGTGCCAGCAGCCAAGGGCAAGCAGGCTCCTACGAGCAGTACTTC	CASSQGQAGSYEQYF
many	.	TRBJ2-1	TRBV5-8	TGTGCCAGCAGGTTGGGGATACTATACAATGAGCAGTTCTTC	CASRLGILYNEQFF
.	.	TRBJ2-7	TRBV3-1	TGTGCCAGCAGCCAAGGGCTCACTGGCGAGCAGTACTTC	CASSQGLTGEQYF
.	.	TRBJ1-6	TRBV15	TGTGCCACCAGCAGAGATATTTTTTACACTAATTCACCCCTCCACTTT	CATSRDIFYTNSPLHF
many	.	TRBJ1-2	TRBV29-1	TGCAGCGTTGAAGACAGATATGGCTACACCTTC	CSVEDRYGYTF
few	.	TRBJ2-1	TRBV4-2	TGTGCCAGCGCTTCGACAAGCTCCTACAATGAGCAGTTCTTC	CASASTSSYNEQFF
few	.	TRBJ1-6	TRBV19	TGTGCCAGTAGTGGCAGGGCCTCACCCCTCCACTTT	CASSGRASPLHF
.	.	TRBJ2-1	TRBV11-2	TGTGCCAGCAGCCTCGCCCGGCACAATGAGCAGTTCTTC	CASSLARHNEQFF
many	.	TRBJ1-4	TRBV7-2	TGTGCCAGCAGCTTCAGAACAGGTCTTAATGAAAAACTGTTTTTT	CASSFRTGLNEKLFF
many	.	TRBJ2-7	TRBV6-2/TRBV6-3	TGTGCCAGCAGTTACGGGACCTGGGCGTGGGAGCAGTACTTC	CASSYGTWAWEQYF
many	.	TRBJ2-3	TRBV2	TGTGCCAGCGGGTTCAAAGTTGGAGCTAGCACAGATACGCAGTATTTT	CASGFKVGASTDTQYF
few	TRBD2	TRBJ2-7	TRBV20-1	TGCAGTGCTAGCCTAGCGGGAGACGACGAGCAGTACTTC	CSASLAGDDEQYF
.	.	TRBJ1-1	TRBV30	TGTGCCTGGAGTGTACTCCTCGGAGGGGCTGAAGCTTTCTTT	CAWSVLLGGAEAFF
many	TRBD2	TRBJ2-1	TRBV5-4	TGTGCCAGCAGCCCTAAGCGGGAGAGATCCTACAATGAGCAGTTCTTC	CASSPKRERSYNEQFF
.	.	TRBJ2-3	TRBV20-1	TGCAGTGCTGCCCGGACAGCTGATACGCAGTATTTT	CSAARTADTQYF
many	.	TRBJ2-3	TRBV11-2	TGTGCCAGCAGCTTAGGGGGACCCGGATCAGATACGCAGTATTTT	CASSLGGPGSDTQYF
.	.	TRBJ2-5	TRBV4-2	TGTGCCAGCAGCCCGTCCGGGGTGCAGACCCAGTACTTC	CASSPSGVQTQYF
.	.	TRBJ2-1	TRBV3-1	TGTGCCAGCAGCCAACAGGCGGGGCAGGTTAATGAGCAGTTCTTC	CASSQQAGQVNEQFF
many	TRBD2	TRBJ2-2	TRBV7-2	TGTGCCAGCAGCTGGACTAGCGGGGACCTCTCGAACACCGGGGAGCTGTTTTTT	CASSWTSGDLSNTGELFF
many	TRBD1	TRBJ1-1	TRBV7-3	TGTGCCAGCAGCTTAACGGAGGGGGCTGCGGCTTTCTTT	CASSLTEGAAAFF
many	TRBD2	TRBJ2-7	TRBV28	TGTGCCAGCATGACTAGCGGTTCCTCCTACGAGCAGTACTTC	CASMTSGSSYEQYF
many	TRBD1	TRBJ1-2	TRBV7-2	TGTGCCAGCAGCAAAGGACAGGGGGCGAGAGGCTACACCTTC	CASSKGQGARGYTF
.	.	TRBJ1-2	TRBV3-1	TGTGCCAGCAGCCAGACCGGGACAGGCTACACCTTC	CASSQTGTGYTF
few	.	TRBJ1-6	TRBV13	TGTGCCAGCAGCACCCGACAGGAAAGGGGATCACCCCTCCACTTT	CASSTRQERGSPLHF
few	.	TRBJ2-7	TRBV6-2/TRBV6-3	TGTGCCAGCAGTTACTCACTAAGGGAGAGCTCCTACGAGCAGTACTTC	CASSYSLRESSYEQYF
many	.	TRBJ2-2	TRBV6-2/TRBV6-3	TGTGCCAGCCGGGAGACAGGGAACACCGGGGAGCTGTTTTTT	CASRETGNTGELFF
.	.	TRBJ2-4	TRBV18	TGTGCCAGCTCATCCGGGACGGTAAACATTCAGTACTTC	CASSSGTVNIQYF
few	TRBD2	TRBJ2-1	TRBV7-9	TGTGCCAGCAGACGACTAGCGGACACTCCGGCTGAGCAGTTCTTC	CASRRLADTPAEQFF
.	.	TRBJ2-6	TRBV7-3	TGTGCCAGCAGCTTAACGCGCAGCTCTGGGGCCAACGTCCTGACTTTC	CASSLTRSSGANVLTF
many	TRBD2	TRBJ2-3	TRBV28	TGTGCCAGCAGTTTCCCGCTAGCGGGGACCACAGATACGCAGTATTTT	CASSFPLAGTTDTQYF
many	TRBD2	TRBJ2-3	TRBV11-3	TGTGCCAGCAGCTCAAGACTAGCGGGAGACTCAGATACGCAGTATTTT	CASSSRLAGDSDTQYF
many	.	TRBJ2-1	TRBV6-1	TGTGCCAGCAGTTCAGTCTCCTCCTATGACAATGAGCAGTTCTTC	CASSSVSSYDNEQFF
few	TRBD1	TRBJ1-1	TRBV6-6	TGTGCCAGCAGACGATATTCGTTCGGACAGGGAGGGAACACTGAAGCTTTCTTT	CASRRYSFGQGGNTEAFF
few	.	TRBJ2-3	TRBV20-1	TGCAGTGCCATCACCTTAGCGGCCATCACAGATACGCAGTATTTT	CSAITLAAITDTQYF
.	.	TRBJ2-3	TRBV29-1	TGCAGCGTCCTAGACAGTCCGAGCACAGATTCGCAGTATTTT	CSVLDSPSTDSQYF
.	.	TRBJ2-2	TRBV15	TGTGCCACCAGCAGAGATCTGGACGCCGGACGCGGGTACACCGGGGAGCTGTTTTTT	CATSRDLDAGRGYTGELFF
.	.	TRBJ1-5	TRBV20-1	TGCAGTGCCGGTGATGGACAGCCCCAGCATTTT	CSAGDGQPQHF
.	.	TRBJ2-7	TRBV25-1	TGTGCCAGCAGTGACTTGGCTTCCTGGGGCGACGAGCAGTACTTC	CASSDLASWGDEQYF
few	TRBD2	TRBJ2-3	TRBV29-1	TGCAGCGCGAAAAAGGGGGGACTAGCGGGACCAGATACGCAGTATTTT	CSAKKGGLAGPDTQYF
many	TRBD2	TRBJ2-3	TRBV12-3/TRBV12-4	TGTGCCAGCAGCCCAGCCCGGGACTACTCTACGCAGTATTTT	CASSPARDYSTQYF
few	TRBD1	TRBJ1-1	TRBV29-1	TGCAGCGTTTCCTCTGGGACAGGGGGACACACTGAAGCTTTCTTT	CSVSSGTGGHTEAFF